This TCR beta chain originates from a study of human versus mouse CDR3 diversity and MHC coevolution. Naive CD4 T cells, CD45RO-negative and CD62L-positive, were flow-sorted from PBMCs. Profiling relied on immunoSEQ multiplex PCR, and the TCRdb table lists in-frame clones only, not all of them. The sample comprises about 83,000 clones, 85% to 95% of which are singletons, and roughly 0.16% rests with the top ten. The CDR3 is 15 residues long. With V trimmed by 4 bases and J by 2 bases, 6 bases remained unmatched. Germline V CDR1 and CDR2: SGHRS, YFSETQ. The chain employs TRBV5-1 and TRBJ2-7, with 10 nucleotides matching TRBD1. The receptor comes from a person between 25 and 69 years old in good health. The sequenced material came from naive CD4+ T cells from blood. The subset denotes: CD45RO-negative CD62L-positive naive CD4 T cells. This chain's CDR3 is CASSGGQGGPYEQYF. The CDR3 coding sequence is TGCGCCAGCAGCGGCGGACAGGGGGGTCCCTACGAGCAGTACTTC.